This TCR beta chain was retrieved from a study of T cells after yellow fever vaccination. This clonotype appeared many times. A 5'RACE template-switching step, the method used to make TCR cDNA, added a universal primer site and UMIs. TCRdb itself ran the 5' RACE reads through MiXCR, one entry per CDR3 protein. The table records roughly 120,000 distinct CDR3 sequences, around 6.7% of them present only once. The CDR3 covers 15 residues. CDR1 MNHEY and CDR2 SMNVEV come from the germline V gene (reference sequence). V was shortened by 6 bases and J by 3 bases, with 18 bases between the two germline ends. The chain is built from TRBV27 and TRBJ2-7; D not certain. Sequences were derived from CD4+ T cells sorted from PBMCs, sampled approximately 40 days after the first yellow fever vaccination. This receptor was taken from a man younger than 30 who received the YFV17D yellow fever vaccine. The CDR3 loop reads CASSRNPQPSYEQYV. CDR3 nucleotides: TGTGCCAGCAGCCGTAACCCCCAGCCTAGCTACGAGCAGTACGTC.